The 12 T cell receptor beta chains in this list originate from one sample, sequenced in a study of shared clonotypes between healthy human individuals. Using immunoSEQ multiplex PCR, the repertoire was profiled, and TCRdb retains in-frame clones only, with some absent. The table includes a few million clones, approximately 93% detected once. The sample was naive CD4+ T cells from PBMCs. This sample's subset: CD45RA+ positively selected. The source of these receptors is a man between 18 and 35 years old in good health. Some clones in this sample may be carry-over from other donors' samples.

The chain has TRBV9 and TRBJ2-5; no clear D. This CDR3 has 14 residues. Germline CDR1 and CDR2: SGDLS and YYNGEE. V was trimmed by 0 bases and J by 1 base, leaving 7 bases between them. The CDR3 loop is CASSVGVIQETQYF. In nucleotides, the CDR3 is TGTGCCAGCAGCGTAGGGGTGATCCAAGAGACCCAGTACTTC.

The gene calls are TRBV11-3 and TRBJ2-1, with 12 bases lining up with TRBD2. Per germline, CDR1 SGHNT and CDR2 YENEEA. The CDR3 covers 17 residues. With 5 bases clipped from V and 5 bases from J, the junction kept 10 bases outside the gene matches. Here the CDR3 reads CASSPPRRLAGDNEQFF. CDR3 in DNA: TGTGCCAGCAGCCCTCCCCGACGACTAGCGGGAGACAATGAGCAGTTCTTC.

The chain is built from TRBV2 and TRBJ2-1; the D is unclear. Looked up from germline, CDR1 is SNHLY and CDR2 is FYNNEI. V was clipped by 8 bases and J by 12 bases, with 20 bases between them. The CDR3 spans 13 residues. CDR3 protein: CASVKGALNPQFF. The DNA for the CDR3 is TGTGCCAGCGTCAAGGGTGCGCTAAACCCGCAGTTCTTC.

The chain is built from TRBV27 and TRBJ2-7; 9 positions agree with TRBD1. Per germline, CDR1 MNHEY and CDR2 SMNVEV (reference sequence). The ends lost 2 bases at V and 2 bases at J; junction bases unmatched: 10. The CDR3 has 17 amino acids. Here the CDR3 DNA reads TGTGCCAGCAGTTTAGTCGGAGGGACAGGGACCCCCTACGAGCAGTACTTC. Amino acid sequence: CASSLVGGTGTPYEQYF.

A word on this clone: The sample contains more than one DNA sequence encoding this CDR3. The chain uses TRBV30 and TRBJ1-3, with D tentatively TRBD1 (5 bases). Germline V gene sequence: CDR1 GTSNPN, CDR2 SVGIG (reference sequence). The CDR3 covers 14 residues. Trimming removed 0 bases from V and 4 bases from J, with 10 bases in between. The CDR3 sequence is CAWSVGTGGNTIYF. The CDR3, as DNA: TGTGCCTGGAGTGTAGGGACGGGAGGAAACACCATATATTTT.

The chain is built from TRBV15 and TRBJ2-7; 7 positions agree with TRBD1. Germline trimming cut 5 bases from V and 3 bases from J; bases unmatched to any gene: 10. Germline CDR1 reads LNHNV; CDR2 reads YYDKDF (reference sequence). CDR3 size: 15 residues. CDR3 sequence reads: CATSPRQGLNYEQYF. DNA for the CDR3: TGTGCCACCAGCCCCCGACAGGGATTAAACTACGAGCAGTACTTC.

This clone appeared once. This chain links TRBV7-9 with TRBJ2-7; D unresolved. Germline V gives CDR1 SEHNR, CDR2 FQNEAQ (reference sequence). The V end lost 2 bases, the J end lost 0 bases, and 14 bases lay between the germline ends. The CDR3 sequence is 16 residues long. In nucleotides, the CDR3 is TGTGCCAGCAGCTTATCCGTCGTCGCGGACTCCTACGAGCAGTACTTC. Translated: CASSLSVVADSYEQYF.

This chain connects TRBV10-3 to TRBJ1-2; no firm D call. Germline CDR1 is ENHRY and CDR2 is SYGVKD. CDR3 length: 16 amino acids. Trimming shortened V by 3 bases and J by 4 bases, and 18 bases separated the two germline ends. CDR3: CAISERLEGGAYGYTF. CDR3 nucleotide sequence: TGTGCCATCAGTGAACGTCTTGAGGGAGGCGCCTATGGCTACACCTTC.

This clone was seen once. At the DNA level, this CDR3 is encoded by other sequences in the same sample as well. CDR3 sequence reads: CASSLVGFSGNTIYF. In DNA form, the CDR3 reads TGCGCCAGCAGCTTGGTAGGTTTCTCTGGAAACACCATATATTTT. The chain combines TRBV5-1 with TRBJ1-3; D gene unclear. The length of the CDR3 is 15 residues. The germline V and J ends were trimmed by 0 bases and 0 bases, with 7 bases remaining between them. Looked up from germline, CDR1 is SGHRS and CDR2 is YFSETQ.

The CDR3 DNA is TGTGCCAGCACCGTGACTAGCAGTACATCGGAGACCCAGTACTTC. This translates into CASTVTSSTSETQYF. This chain joins TRBV9 and TRBJ2-5; TRBD2 agrees at 7 bases. The V and J ends lost 6 bases and 5 bases, in that order; junction bases with no gene match: 13. CDR3 size: 15 residues. The V gene's germline CDR1 is SGDLS and CDR2 YYNGEE.

The chain joins TRBV7-2 to TRBJ2-4, with 8 nucleotides matching TRBD1. Germline V gene sequence: CDR1 SGHTA, CDR2 FQGNSA. There are 15 residues in the CDR3. J lost 6 bases, V lost 1 base, and 5 bases had no gene match. The CDR3 reads CASSLDRGEGNIQYF. The CDR3 DNA follows: TGTGCCAGCAGCTTAGACAGGGGGGAAGGAAACATTCAGTACTTC.

The CDR3 bases are TGTGCCAGCAGCGTCACAGGGACTAAAAACATTCAGTACTTC. Translation gives CASSVTGTKNIQYF. The chain combines TRBV9 with TRBJ2-4; D is perhaps TRBD1 or TRBD2 (6 bases each). V gave up 2 bases and J gave up 4 bases, with 10 bases separating them. CDR1 is SGDLS, CDR2 YYNGEE, per germline. The CDR3 is 14 residues long.